The 19 T cell receptor beta chains below were found in one sample sequenced in a study of beta chain features in type 1 diabetes. The study, taken as a whole, reports: Among patients with Type 1 diabetes, TCRB CDR3s were moderately but significantly shorter in every one of the four CD4+ subsets.

Every bit of the isolated RNA underwent reverse transcription, so sequencing read expressed TCRB transcripts. Libraries were prepared by immunoSEQ multiplex PCR; TCRdb keeps only in-frame clonotypes and omits some of them. The table records fewer than 300,000 clones, roughly 11% of them present only once. These receptors lack a known antigen. Input material: naive CD4+ T cells from blood. Every receptor here comes from a man aged 25 to 40 with type 1 diabetes.

The chain carries TRBV7-2 and TRBJ2-3, with 10 positions matching TRBD2. With 7 bases clipped from V and 0 bases from J, the junction kept 4 bases outside the gene matches. The CDR3 totals 15 residues. Germline V gives CDR1 SGHTA, CDR2 FQGNSA. Written as DNA, the CDR3 is TGTGCCAGCACCCGAGCGGGGGGGAGCACAGATACGCAGTATTTT. Its protein is CASTRAGGSTDTQYF.

This clone appeared a few times. This chain uses TRBV2 with TRBJ2-1, with TRBD1 matching 7 bases. The V and J ends lost 2 bases and 5 bases, in that order; junction bases with no gene match: 3. Germline V gives CDR1 SNHLY, CDR2 FYNNEI. The CDR3 is made up of 14 amino acids. CDR3 protein: CASSELQGDNEQFF. DNA of the CDR3: TGTGCCAGCAGTGAATTGCAGGGGGACAATGAGCAGTTCTTC.

V and J are TRBV6-5 and TRBJ2-7; 7 bases map to TRBD1. This CDR3 region has 15 residues. V lost 6 bases and J lost 3; bases outside the gene matches: 11. The V gene's germline CDR1 is MNHEY and CDR2 SVGAGI. The CDR3 sequence: CASRAGGTVDYEQYF. The CDR3 DNA reads TGTGCCAGCAGGGCAGGGGGAACGGTTGACTACGAGCAGTACTTC.

The genes are TRBV29-1 and TRBJ1-1; tentatively, D is TRBD1 (6 bases). Trimming removed 7 bases at V and 0 bases at J, with 12 bases between. Germline assignment: CDR1 SQVTM and CDR2 ANQGSEA. The CDR3 contains 13 residues. CDR3 sequence (DNA): TGCAGCGCCCTGGGACAACTGAACACTGAAGCTTTCTTT. Its protein is CSALGQLNTEAFF.

This clone was seen a few times. This rearrangement joins TRBV6-1 to TRBJ2-3; 8 bases fit TRBD2. The CDR3 consists of 15 residues. The germline gives CDR1 MNHNS, CDR2 SASEGT. The V gene end was trimmed by 1 base and the J gene end by 3 bases; junction bases not matched to a gene: 3. In DNA form, the CDR3 reads TGTGCCAGCAGTGAAGGACTAGCGAGAACAGATACGCAGTATTTT. Its protein is CASSEGLARTDTQYF.

This clone was counted only a few times. V gene TRBV7-3 combines with J gene TRBJ2-7, with D possibly being TRBD1 (5 bases). Per germline, CDR1 SGHTA and CDR2 FQGTGA. CDR3 length: 15 residues. V was pared by 2 bases and J by 1 base, with 12 bases between. CDR3 DNA sequence: TGTGCCAGCAGCTTAGGGCAGGGTCGATCCTACGAGCAGTACTTC. It yields the protein CASSLGQGRSYEQYF. Based on the CDR3 plus reference TRBV7-3 and TRBJ2-7, the full variable domain is GAGVSQTPSNKVTEKGKYVELRCDPISGHTALYWYRQSLGQGPEFLIYFQGTGAADDSGLPNDRFFAVRPEGSVSTLKIQRTERGDSAVYLCASSLGQGRSYEQYFGPGTRLTVT.

The J gene is TRBJ2-2, the V gene TRBV9; D gene unclear. V gave up 0 bases and J gave up 0 bases, with 6 bases separating them. This CDR3 comprises 15 residues. Germline CDR1 reads SGDLS; CDR2 reads YYNGEE. The CDR3 sequence is CASSVGRSNTGELFF. CDR3 nucleotides: TGTGCCAGCAGCGTAGGTAGATCGAACACCGGGGAGCTGTTTTTT.

This clone was observed a handful of times. This chain links TRBV4-3 with TRBJ1-2; no clear D. CDR1 is LGHNA, CDR2 YSLEER, per germline. This CDR3 has 17 amino acids. V was trimmed by 0 bases and J by 1 base, leaving 15 bases between them. The DNA of the CDR3 is TGCGCCAGCAGCCAAGACCTCAACAGACGGAATAACTATGGCTACACCTTC. Protein product: CASSQDLNRRNNYGYTF.

This clone turned up a few times. The rearrangement uses TRBV4-2 and TRBJ1-6, with 7 bases lining up with TRBD1. CDR3 length: 16 residues. Germline values: CDR1 LGHNA, CDR2 YNFKEQ. J lost 6 bases, V lost 0 bases, and 5 bases had no gene match. CDR3 bases: TGTGCCAGCAGCCAAGAGAGTGGGACAGTTAATTCACCCCTCCACTTT. Translation gives CASSQESGTVNSPLHF.

This clone was counted between two and nine times. This chain uses TRBV9 with TRBJ2-5, with D perhaps TRBD2 (7 bases). This CDR3 has 15 amino acids. Deletions cut 3 bases from V and 5 bases from J, with 17 bases between. Per germline, CDR1 SGDLS and CDR2 YYNGEE. This CDR3 is CASSAFTGGGETQYF. DNA of the CDR3: TGTGCCAGCAGCGCCTTCACGGGGGGCGGGGAGACCCAGTACTTC.

This clone occurred a few times. The V gene is TRBV11-1, the J gene TRBJ2-6, with TRBD1 matching 7 bases. The CDR3 is made up of 16 amino acids. Germline CDR1 reads SGHAT; CDR2 reads FQDESV (reference sequence). The J segment lost 2 bases and the V segment lost 5 bases, leaving 6 bases of the junction unmatched. CDR3 sequence (DNA): TGTGCCAGCAGCCCAGATACAGGGGCTGGGGCCAACGTCCTGACTTTC. This sequence encodes CASSPDTGAGANVLTF.

The chain recombines TRBV7-9 with TRBJ1-3; D ambiguous. The CDR3 covers 15 residues. The V end lost 4 bases, the J end lost 0 bases, and 10 bases lay between the germline ends. Germline CDR1 and CDR2: SEHNR and FQNEAQ (reference sequence). The CDR3 DNA is TGTGCCAGCAGCTCATGGACTGACTCTGGAAACACCATATATTTT. Its protein is CASSSWTDSGNTIYF.

This sequence joins TRBV2 and TRBJ1-5, with D perhaps matching TRBD1 (5 bases). The CDR3 covers 15 residues. V lost 3 bases and J lost 7, with 16 bases in between. The germline gives CDR1 SNHLY, CDR2 FYNNEI. The CDR3 here is CASSDGQAGNQPQHF. The DNA for the CDR3 is TGTGCCAGCAGTGACGGCCAGGCAGGGAACCAGCCCCAGCATTTT.

The V and J genes are TRBV7-9 and TRBJ1-1; D not certain. From germline, CDR1 is SEHNR and CDR2 FQNEAQ (reference sequence). The CDR3 runs to 16 residues. Trimming shortened V by 5 bases and J by 0 bases, and 16 bases separated the two germline ends. This CDR3 is CASSPWAGSMNTEAFF. CDR3 nucleotide sequence: TGTGCCAGCAGCCCGTGGGCAGGTAGTATGAACACTGAAGCTTTCTTT. Full variable domain (remainder filled in from reference TRBV7-9 and TRBJ1-1): DTGVSQNPRHKITKRGQNVTFRCDPISEHNRLYWYRQTLGQGPEFLTYFQNEAQLEKSRLLSDRFSAERPKGSFSTLEIQRTEQGDSAMYLCASSPWAGSMNTEAFFGQGTRLTVV.

CDR3 DNA sequence: TGTGCCAGCAGCCCACGGGGAATACTCTACGAGCAGTACTTC. It translates to CASSPRGILYEQYF. The V call is TRBV7-2, the J call TRBJ2-7; tentative D call: TRBD2 (5 bases). There are 14 residues in the CDR3. Germline-derived CDR1 and CDR2 are SGHTA and FQGNSA. Trimming took 5 bases from V and 3 from J, leaving 14 bases between them.

This clone was seen only a few times. The chain joins TRBV4-3 to TRBJ2-1; TRBD1 aligns across 8 bases. This CDR3 is built from 16 residues. V shed 6 bases and J 0 bases; nucleotides not matched to a gene: 7. Germline CDR1 LGHNA, CDR2 YSLEER. CDR3: CASSPLTGDSYNEQFF. The CDR3 coding sequence is TGCGCCAGCAGTCCGTTGACAGGGGACTCCTACAATGAGCAGTTCTTC.

This clone was seen more than once but under ten times. The chain joins TRBV2 to TRBJ2-1; TRBD2 matches at 7 bases. The CDR3 sequence is 12 residues long. Germline assignment: CDR1 SNHLY and CDR2 FYNNEI. V shed 6 bases and J 13 bases; nucleotides not matched to a gene: 9. The CDR3 sequence is CASSQGLGDQFF. The CDR3 nucleotides are TGTGCCAGCAGCCAAGGACTAGGCGATCAGTTCTTC. Drawing the rest from reference TRBV2 and TRBJ2-1, the complete variable domain is EPEVTQTPSHQVTQMGQEVILRCVPISNHLYFYWYRQILGQKVEFLVSFYNNEISEKSEIFDDQFSVERPDGSNFTLKIRSTKLEDSAMYFCASSQGLGDQFFGPGTRLTVL.

The J gene is TRBJ1-4, the V gene TRBV2; no definite D call. The CDR3 covers 12 residues. With 7 bases removed from V and 8 bases from J, the gap between germline ends came to 11 bases. The germline gives CDR1 SNHLY, CDR2 FYNNEI. DNA for the CDR3: TGTGCCAGCAAGCCCGGCGGGGAAAAACTGTTTTTT. Protein product: CASKPGGEKLFF.

The chain employs TRBV10-3 and TRBJ1-2; D gene uncertain. The length of the CDR3 is 15 residues. CDR1 is ENHRY and CDR2 is SYGVKD in the germline V gene. With 0 bases removed from V and 8 bases from J, the gap between germline ends came to 16 bases. This CDR3 is CAISESMTPNPGYTF. CDR3 nucleotides: TGTGCCATCAGTGAGTCGATGACACCGAACCCGGGCTACACCTTC.